The following is a TCR beta chain sequence with its context. What it recognizes is unknown. Gene names refer to mouse genes. The read falls 1 residue short of the CDR3 end, and the missing part is taken from the germline J gene. The data were taken from a study of tissue T cells after allogeneic stem cell transplantation. Regarding the study as a whole: In patients and mice, blood and spleen missed much of tissue repertoire.

Time point reported: mouse harvest day 14 after allogeneic transplant. The graft held 10^6 splenic CD5+ T cells and 10^7 T-cell-depleted bone marrow cells. Tissues came from B6→BALB/c major-mismatch GVHD mice at day 7 or 14. Sequenced by immunoSEQ multiplex PCR; TCRdb stores in-frame clones only, minus some. The sample has under 2,000 clones; around 51% are singletons. Per the germline V gene, CDR1 is NNHDY and CDR2 is SYVADS. Trimming pared 0 bases from V and 5 bases from J, leaving 11 bases between. There are 15 residues in the CDR3. This TCR was sampled from a female BALB/c mouse given C57BL/6 T cells with graft-versus-host disease after an allogeneic hematopoietic cell transplant. Sequencing was done on a sample of spleen. This chain uses TRBV13-3 with TRBJ1-4, with a tentative D call TRBD1 (6 bases). This CDR3 is CASSDAGTINERLFF. The CDR3 bases that were read are TGTGCCAGCAGTGATGCCGGGACAATAAACGAAAGATTATTT.